This note documents a single T cell receptor beta chain sequence. Profiling relied on immunoSEQ multiplex PCR, and the TCRdb table lists in-frame clones only, not all of them. The sample holds over 150,000 clones, under 95% seen once. The data were obtained in a study of cytomegalovirus exposure and HLA in healthy donors. V was clipped by 2 bases and J by 8 bases; unmatched bases: 10. The CDR3 length is 16 residues. The germline CDR1 and CDR2 sequences are SGHTA and FQGNSA. Specimen: PBMCs. J is TRBJ1-2 and V is TRBV7-2; the match to TRBD1 covers 11 bases. The receptor comes from a woman younger than 35 in good health and CMV-seropositive. The DNA of the CDR3 is TGTGCCAGCAGCTTATCTGGCGGGACAGGGGGACAGGGCTACACCTTC. Translating gives CASSLSGGTGGQGYTF.